This entry lists 14 T cell receptor beta chains sequenced from one sample in a study of cytomegalovirus exposure and HLA in healthy donors. Clones were read by immunoSEQ multiplex PCR, and TCRdb kept only the in-frame ones, dropping some. The sample yields fewer than 350,000 clones, roughly 90% seen once. The sample consisted of PBMCs. These receptors were taken from a woman between 18 and 29 years old in good health and CMV-seronegative.

V usage is TRBV6-1 and J usage is TRBJ1-3; unclear D gene. Looked up from germline, CDR1 is MNHNS and CDR2 is SASEGT. The ends were cut back, 6 bases at V and 0 bases at J, with 12 bases in the middle. The CDR3 is made up of 15 amino acids. The CDR3 coding sequence is TGTGCCAGCAGCGCCGGAGGGTTCTCTGGAAACACCATATATTTT. It yields the protein CASSAGGFSGNTIYF.

The V and J genes are TRBV25-1 and TRBJ2-3, with TRBD1 as a possible D gene (6 bases). Germline loops: CDR1 MGHDK, CDR2 SYGVNS. The CDR3 runs 16 residues. Trimming took 8 bases from V and 2 from J, leaving 20 bases between them. For the CDR3, the DNA is TGTGCCAGCCACTACGAAAGGGGGATTAACACAGATACGCAGTATTTT. This sequence encodes CASHYERGINTDTQYF.

This chain uses TRBV7-8 with TRBJ2-2; D perhaps matches TRBD2 (6 bases). Trimming pared 1 base from V and 4 bases from J, leaving 13 bases between. The CDR3 covers 16 residues. Germline V gene sequence: CDR1 SGHVS, CDR2 FQNEAQ. CDR3 bases: TGTGCCAGCAGCTTAGTTCAGCGGGCGGGCACCGGGGAGCTGTTTTTT. As protein: CASSLVQRAGTGELFF.

The chain combines TRBV28 with TRBJ2-7; D gene ambiguous. CDR3 size: 13 residues. Trimming removed 2 bases from V and 3 bases from J, with 8 bases in between. CDR1 and CDR2 (germline): MDHEN, SYDVKM. This CDR3 is CASSLVTDYEQYF. DNA for the CDR3: TGTGCCAGCAGTTTAGTAACAGACTACGAGCAGTACTTC.

V usage is TRBV5-1 and J usage is TRBJ2-1; 8 nucleotides line up with TRBD2. Germline trimming cut 7 bases from V and 8 bases from J; bases unmatched to any gene: 11. The CDR3 is 14 amino acids. The germline CDR1 and CDR2 sequences are SGHRS and YFSETQ. DNA of the CDR3: TGCGCCAGCCGACCGGCGGGAGGAGTGTATGAGCAGTTCTTC. As protein: CASRPAGGVYEQFF. Variable domain in full (rest from reference TRBV5-1 and TRBJ2-1): KAGVTQTPRYLIKTRGQQVTLSCSPISGHRSVSWYQQTPGQGLQFLFEYFSETQRNKGNFPGRFSGRQFSNSRSEMNVSTLELGDSALYLCASRPAGGVYEQFFGPGTRLTVL.

This chain connects TRBV11-2 to TRBJ2-1; D may be TRBD2 (5 bases). V dropped 5 bases and J dropped 1 base, with 15 bases sitting between them. CDR1 is SGHAT and CDR2 is FQNNGV in the germline V gene. The CDR3 runs 16 residues. The CDR3 here is CASSVLFEGSYNEQFF. CDR3 DNA: TGTGCCAGCAGCGTCCTTTTCGAGGGTTCCTACAATGAGCAGTTCTTC.

The chain couples TRBV9 to TRBJ2-2, with 7 positions matching TRBD2. The germline V gene has CDR1 SGDLS and CDR2 YYNGEE. The CDR3 covers 15 residues. V lost 3 bases, J lost 3 bases, and 5 bases stayed unmatched. The CDR3 DNA is TGTGCCAGCAGCGCCGCTAGCGGAGACACCGGGGAGCTGTTTTTT. This translates into CASSAASGDTGELFF. Combining the CDR3 with reference TRBV9 and TRBJ2-2 gives the whole variable domain DSGVTQTPKHLITATGQRVTLRCSPRSGDLSVYWYQQSLDQGLQFLIQYYNGEERAKGNILERFSAQQFPDLHSELNLSSLELGDSALYFCASSAASGDTGELFFGEGSRLTVL.

This rearrangement joins TRBV6-1 to TRBJ2-3, with D possibly TRBD2 on 6 matching bases. Germline V CDR1 and CDR2: MNHNS, SASEGT. V lost 11 bases and J lost 2, with 14 bases in between. This CDR3 comprises 13 residues. CDR3 DNA sequence: TGTGCCTCAAGGGCGGGAACCACAGATACGCAGTATTTT. Translation: CASRAGTTDTQYF.

J is TRBJ1-5 and V is TRBV6-5; no reliable D call. CDR1 MNHEY and CDR2 SVGAGI come from the germline V gene. With 9 bases removed from V and 0 bases from J, the gap between germline ends came to 9 bases. The CDR3 is 13 residues long. CDR3: CASQTSSNQPQHF. The CDR3 region has the DNA TGTGCCAGTCAAACAAGTAGCAATCAGCCCCAGCATTTT.

As DNA, the CDR3 is TGTGCCAGCAGCTCCTCGACTAGCGGGAGTAGGAATGAGCAGTTCTTC. It yields the protein CASSSSTSGSRNEQFF. The gene calls are TRBV7-6 and TRBJ2-1, with TRBD2 matching 12 bases. This CDR3 has 16 amino acids. With V trimmed by 4 bases and J by 7 bases, 8 bases remained unmatched. In germline, CDR1 is SGHVS, CDR2 FNYEAQ. Looking up the rest from reference TRBV7-6 and TRBJ2-1 gives the full variable domain: GAGVSQSPRYKVTKRGQDVALRCDPISGHVSLYWYRQALGQGPEFLTYFNYEAQQDKSGLPNDRFSAERPEGSISTLTIQRTEQRDSAMYRCASSSSTSGSRNEQFFGPGTRLTVL.

This clone appeared once. V usage is TRBV5-4 and J usage is TRBJ2-3, with D possibly TRBD1 on 6 matching bases. This CDR3 is 15 amino acids long. V was shortened by 1 base and J by 7 bases, with 16 bases between the two germline ends. Germline V CDR1 and CDR2: SGHNT, YYREEE (reference sequence). The DNA of the CDR3 is TGTGCCAGCAGCTTGCCCGGGGCAGGGGCCAATACGCAGTATTTT. Encoded protein: CASSLPGAGANTQYF.

V and J are TRBV5-4 and TRBJ2-7, with 12 bases lining up with TRBD2. This CDR3 comprises 15 residues. Germline assignment: CDR1 SGHNT and CDR2 YYREEE (reference sequence). J gave up 6 bases and V 4 bases, and 8 bases lay outside the gene matches. The CDR3, as DNA: TGTGCCAGCAGCCCTGCTAGCGGGAGGGCCTCCGAGCAGTACTTC. This gives the protein CASSPASGRASEQYF.

The chain recombines TRBV28 with TRBJ1-2; 7 bases are a match to TRBD1. The ends lost 5 bases at V and 6 bases at J; junction bases unmatched: 12. In germline, CDR1 is MDHEN, CDR2 SYDVKM. The CDR3 runs 15 residues. The CDR3 loop reads CASSPRDREWDGYTF. CDR3 DNA sequence: TGTGCCAGCAGTCCCCGGGACAGAGAATGGGATGGCTACACCTTC.

J is TRBJ2-1 and V is TRBV30; D possibly corresponds to TRBD2 (6 bases). Between the trimmed V and J ends, which lost 7 bases and 7 bases, there was a span of 11 bases. The CDR3 has 11 residues. Germline CDR1 reads GTSNPN; CDR2 reads SVGIG (reference sequence). The DNA for the CDR3 is TGTGCCTCGCCTGGGGGGAATGAGCAGTTCTTC. Translating it yields CASPGGNEQFF.